The following is a T cell receptor (beta chain) sequence with its context. Germline values: CDR1 SEHNR, CDR2 FQNEAQ (reference sequence). The V and J ends lost 1 base and 5 bases respectively, with 12 bases between them. There are 15 residues in the CDR3. This entry belongs to a study of blood T cell repertoires in COVID-19. Overall study context: Material from acute and convalescent COVID-19 was sourced from the United States, Italy and Spain.

The repertoire was sequenced with immunoSEQ multiplex PCR; TCRdb's copy has only in-frame clones and lacks some. This table holds around 250,000 clones, 65% to 85% found once. The source is a man older than 75 with acute or convalescent COVID-19. The sequenced material came from peripheral blood. The rearrangement uses TRBV7-9 and TRBJ1-5; TRBD1 is a possible D gene (6 bases). The chain's CDR3 is CASSLGSKGDQPQHF. Here the CDR3 DNA reads TGTGCCAGCAGCTTAGGTTCCAAGGGGGATCAGCCCCAGCATTTT.